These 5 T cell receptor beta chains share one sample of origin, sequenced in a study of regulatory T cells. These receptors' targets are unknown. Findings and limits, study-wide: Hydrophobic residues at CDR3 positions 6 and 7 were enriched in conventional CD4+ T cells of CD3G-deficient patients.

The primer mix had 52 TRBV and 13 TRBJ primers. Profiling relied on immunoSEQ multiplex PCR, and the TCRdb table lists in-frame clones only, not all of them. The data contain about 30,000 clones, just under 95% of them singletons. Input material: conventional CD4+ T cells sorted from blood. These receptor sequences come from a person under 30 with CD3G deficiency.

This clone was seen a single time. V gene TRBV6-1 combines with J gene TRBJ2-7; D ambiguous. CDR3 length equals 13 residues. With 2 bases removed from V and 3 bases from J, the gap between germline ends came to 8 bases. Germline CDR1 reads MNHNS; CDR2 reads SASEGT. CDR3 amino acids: CASSEPGYYEQYF. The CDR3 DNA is TGTGCCAGCAGTGAACCCGGTTACTACGAGCAGTACTTC.

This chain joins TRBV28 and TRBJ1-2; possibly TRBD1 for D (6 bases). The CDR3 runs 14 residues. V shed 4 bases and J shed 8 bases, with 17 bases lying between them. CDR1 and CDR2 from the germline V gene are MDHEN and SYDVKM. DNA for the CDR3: TGTGCCAGCAGTTCTGGGGGGCGCGTACACGGCTACACCTTC. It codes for CASSSGGRVHGYTF.

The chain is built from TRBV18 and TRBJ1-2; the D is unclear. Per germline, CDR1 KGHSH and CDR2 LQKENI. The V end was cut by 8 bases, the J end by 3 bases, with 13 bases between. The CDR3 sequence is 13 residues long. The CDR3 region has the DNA TGTGCCAGCGCGCCCCGAGCCGACTATGGCTACACCTTC. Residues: CASAPRADYGYTF. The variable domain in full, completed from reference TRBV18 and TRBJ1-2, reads NAGVMQNPRHLVRRRGQEARLRCSPMKGHSHVYWYRQLPEEGLKFMVYLQKENIIDESGMPKERFSAEFPKEGPSILRIQQVVRGDSAAYFCASAPRADYGYTFGSGTRLTVV.

The CDR3, as DNA: TGTGCCAGCAGAATCGACAGGGGAGGGGAGACCCAGTACTTC. Amino acids: CASRIDRGGETQYF. The V call is TRBV6-5, the J call TRBJ2-5, with D tentatively TRBD1 (8 bases). CDR1 and CDR2 (germline): MNHEY, SVGAGI. The CDR3 runs to 14 residues. The V and J ends lost 6 bases and 5 bases respectively, with 16 bases between them.

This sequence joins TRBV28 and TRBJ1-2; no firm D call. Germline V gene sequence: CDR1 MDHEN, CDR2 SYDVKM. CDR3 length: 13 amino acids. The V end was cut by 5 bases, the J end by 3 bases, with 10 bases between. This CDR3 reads CASSPSSHYGYTF. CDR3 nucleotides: TGTGCCAGCAGTCCCTCGTCCCACTATGGCTACACCTTC.